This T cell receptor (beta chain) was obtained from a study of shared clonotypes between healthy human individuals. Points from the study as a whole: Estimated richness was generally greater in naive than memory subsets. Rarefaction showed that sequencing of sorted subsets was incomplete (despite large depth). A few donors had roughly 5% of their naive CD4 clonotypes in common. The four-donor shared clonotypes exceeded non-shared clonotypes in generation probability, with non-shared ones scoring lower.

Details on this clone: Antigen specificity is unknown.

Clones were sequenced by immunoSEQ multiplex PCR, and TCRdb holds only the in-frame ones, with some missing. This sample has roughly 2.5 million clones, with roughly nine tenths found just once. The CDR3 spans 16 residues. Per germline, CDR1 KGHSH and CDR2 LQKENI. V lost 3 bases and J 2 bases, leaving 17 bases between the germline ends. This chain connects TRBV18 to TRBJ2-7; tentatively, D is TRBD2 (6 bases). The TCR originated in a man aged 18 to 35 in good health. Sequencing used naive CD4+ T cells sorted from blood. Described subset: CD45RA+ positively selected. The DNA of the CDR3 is TGTGCCAGCTCACCGCGTGGGGGGACTCAGCCCTACGAGCAGTACTTC. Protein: CASSPRGGTQPYEQYF.